This T cell receptor beta chain was sequenced during a study of blood T cell repertoires in COVID-19. In the study overall: The United States, Italy and Spain supplied acute and convalescent COVID-19 samples. The analysed material was cDNA or gDNA that came from T cells, B-cell-depleted T cells, or PBMCs.

In the source study's methods: Amplifying reference gene primers gave estimates of nucleated cell counts. The data were produced by immunoSEQ multiplex PCR, yet TCRdb's version contains in-frame clones alone and is incomplete. D and trimming come from the DNA, and the V and J calls and clone size come from that table. This table has 40,000 or so clones, around four fifths appearing once. The CDR3 spans 12 residues. V lost 3 bases, J lost 7 bases, and 12 bases lay in between. Germline values: CDR1 DFQATT, CDR2 SNEGSKA (reference sequence). Sequencing input: peripheral blood. The sequence derives from a man between 45 and 60 years old with active COVID-19. The chain employs TRBV20-1 and TRBJ1-2; tentative D call: TRBD1 (5 bases). CDR3 coding DNA: TGCAGTGCTAGTGAAGGGGAAGTTGGCTACACCTTC. Protein: CSASEGEVGYTF.